Below, 10 T cell receptor beta chains from the same sample are listed, as sequenced in a study of T cell changes during pregnancy in multiple sclerosis. This table comes from immunoSEQ multiplex PCR, and its TCRdb copy is limited to in-frame clones, with some not included. The sample lists 20,000 to 25,000 clones, around 85% occurring once. The specimen was CD8+ T cells from peripheral blood mononuclear cells, collected in the first trimester of pregnancy. These TCRs come from a female donor in good health, enrolled as a control in a pregnancy study.

Regarding this clone: The sample carries other DNA sequences with the same CDR3. The chain combines TRBV7-9 with TRBJ2-3; TRBD2 matches 8 bases. CDR1 is SEHNR and CDR2 is FQNEAQ in the germline V gene (reference sequence). V was pared by 1 base and J by 4 bases, with 10 bases of the junction left unmatched. This CDR3 contains 17 residues. CDR3 bases: TGTGCCAGCAGCTTAGTGACGAGCGGGGGAGAGGCAGATACGCAGTATTTT. As protein: CASSLVTSGGEADTQYF.

The rearrangement joins TRBV2 to TRBJ1-5; no clear D. This CDR3 is 12 amino acids long. Germline V gives CDR1 SNHLY, CDR2 FYNNEI. V lost 7 bases and J 5 bases, leaving 9 bases between the germline ends. This chain's CDR3 is CASNLGDQPQHF. In DNA, the CDR3 is TGTGCCAGCAATTTGGGAGATCAGCCCCAGCATTTT. The full variable domain, its missing parts supplied by reference TRBV2 and TRBJ1-5, is EPEVTQTPSHQVTQMGQEVILRCVPISNHLYFYWYRQILGQKVEFLVSFYNNEISEKSEIFDDQFSVERPDGSNFTLKIRSTKLEDSAMYFCASNLGDQPQHFGDGTRLSIL.

The chain employs TRBV2 and TRBJ2-1; D ambiguous. The CDR3 is 12 residues long. CDR1 and CDR2 (germline): SNHLY, FYNNEI. V gave up 10 bases and J gave up 5 bases, with 12 bases separating them. The CDR3 nucleotides read TGTGCCAACGCACGGAGCCACAATGAGCAGTTCTTC. Amino acids: CANARSHNEQFF.

The V call is TRBV9, the J call TRBJ1-1, with 11 bases that match TRBD1. CDR1 is SGDLS and CDR2 is YYNGEE in the germline V gene. The V and J ends lost 2 bases and 4 bases, in that order; junction bases with no gene match: 7. This CDR3 region has 16 residues. The CDR3 bases are TGTGCCAGCAGCGTCTCCGGGACAGGGGGTCCCACTGAAGCTTTCTTT. Residues: CASSVSGTGGPTEAFF.

This chain links TRBV19 with TRBJ2-5, with 7 nucleotides matching TRBD2. The last part of the DNA fits TRBJ2-7 better; the J call may be wrong. Germline CDR1 LNHDA, CDR2 SQIVND (reference sequence). CDR3 length: 15 residues. CDR3 nucleotide sequence: TGTGCCAGTAGTATCGGGCGGGGGAGCTCCTACGAGCAGTACTTC. Translating gives CASSIGRGSSYEQYF.

This chain connects TRBV6-1 to TRBJ1-3; D gene uncertain. This CDR3 region has 15 residues. Germline V gene sequence: CDR1 MNHNS, CDR2 SASEGT. The V end lost 0 bases, the J end lost 0 bases, and 6 bases lay between the germline ends. CDR3 in DNA: TGTGCCAGCAGTGAAGCCGCGGACTCTGGAAACACCATATATTTT. Its translation: CASSEAADSGNTIYF.

This chain connects TRBV15 to TRBJ2-1; D might be TRBD2 (5 bases). This CDR3 has 14 residues. Between the trimmed V and J ends, which lost 1 base and 8 bases, there was a span of 12 bases. Per the germline V gene, CDR1 is LNHNV and CDR2 is YYDKDF (reference sequence). In nucleotides, the CDR3 is TGTGCCACCAGCAGAGGGGAGAGTGGCGATGAGCAGTTCTTC. Amino acids: CATSRGESGDEQFF. The whole variable domain, remainder taken from reference TRBV15 and TRBJ2-1, is DAMVIQNPRYQVTQFGKPVTLSCSQTLNHNVMYWYQQKSSQAPKLLFHYYDKDFNNEADTPDNFQSRRPNTSFCFLDIRSPGLGDTAMYLCATSRGESGDEQFFGPGTRLTVL.

This chain joins TRBV6-6 and TRBJ1-2, with 7 bases fitting TRBD1. CDR3 length equals 12 residues. Germline lookup yields CDR1 MNHNY and CDR2 SVGAGI (reference sequence). V lost 6 bases and J lost 8; bases outside the gene matches: 6. The CDR3 DNA sequence: TGTGCCAGCAGCCCCACAGGGGACGGCTACACCTTC. Protein: CASSPTGDGYTF.

J is TRBJ2-5 and V is TRBV28; 11 bases fit TRBD2. CDR1 and CDR2 (germline): MDHEN, SYDVKM. This CDR3 region has 16 residues. With 4 bases clipped from V and 5 bases from J, the junction kept 9 bases outside the gene matches. CDR3 amino acids: CASSSPQSSGRETQYF. The CDR3 region has the DNA TGTGCCAGCAGTTCCCCACAATCTAGCGGGAGGGAGACCCAGTACTTC.

The V and J genes are TRBV7-2 and TRBJ1-4; perhaps TRBD1 as D (5 bases). Between the trimmed V and J ends, which lost 4 bases and 8 bases, there was a span of 14 bases. There are 14 residues in the CDR3. CDR1 and CDR2 (germline): SGHTA, FQGNSA. The CDR3 is CASSSREAGEKLFF. The CDR3 DNA reads TGTGCCAGCAGCTCTAGGGAGGCAGGGGAAAAACTGTTTTTT.